This T cell receptor beta chain was recovered during a study of cytomegalovirus exposure and HLA in healthy donors. Donors likely had unrecorded immune exposures despite being nominally healthy when sampled. The study ran its PCR with 60 Vbeta and 13 Jbeta primers. TCRdb keeps only in-frame clones here, not all; method: immunoSEQ multiplex PCR. The profile covers about 170,000 clones, with about 79% appearing a single time and around 0.71% taken by the ten largest. A remark on this clone: Its antigen is unidentified.

The ends lost 4 bases at V and 1 base at J; junction bases unmatched: 7. CDR1 is LNHDA, CDR2 SQIVND, per germline (reference sequence). There are 16 residues in the CDR3. Regarding the study as a whole: Indistinguishable V segments, including TRBV6-2 and TRBV6-3, were excluded.

The chain has TRBV19 and TRBJ2-7; 10 bases map to TRBD2. Sequencing used PBMCs. This clonotype was obtained from a female donor in good health and CMV-seronegative. In DNA form, the CDR3 reads TGTGCCAGTAGTAGAAAAAAAGCGGGAGGGTCCTACGAGCAGTACTTC. It specifies CASSRKKAGGSYEQYF.